These 24 T cell receptor beta chains were all obtained from the same sample, sequenced in a study of T cell repertoires in cytomegalovirus infection. Their specific antigens are unknown. TCRdb passed the reads through MiXCR, listing each CDR3 protein once. The data show some 500,000 distinct CDR3 sequences, roughly a third seen once. The source material was cultured PBMCs, sampled from culture after CMV antigen stimulation. The receptors derive from a human donor in good health (CMV status not recorded). Some clones in this sample may be carry-over from other donors' samples.

This sequence joins TRBV30 and TRBJ1-1; tentative D call: TRBD1 (6 bases). The V end lost 5 bases, the J end lost 5 bases, and 15 bases lay between the germline ends. Per the germline V gene, CDR1 is GTSNPN and CDR2 is SVGIG (reference sequence). The CDR3 is 13 amino acids. CDR3 DNA: TGTGCCTGGGACAGGCTGGTAGGAACTGAAGCTTTCTTT. Translating it yields CAWDRLVGTEAFF.

V gene TRBV6-1 combines with J gene TRBJ2-2; possibly TRBD1 for D (6 bases). Germline V gives CDR1 MNHNS, CDR2 SASEGT. CDR3 length: 17 amino acids. Trimming cost V 7 bases and J 5 bases, with 23 bases left between them. The DNA for the CDR3 is TGTGCCAGCAATCCCCAGGGGTTCGGTGTGAGAACCGGGGAGCTGTTTTTT. Its translation: CASNPQGFGVRTGELFF.

The table lists this clonotype with many counts. V gene TRBV7-2 combines with J gene TRBJ1-2; 7 nucleotides agree with TRBD1. The CDR3 runs to 14 residues. Losses at the gene ends were 4 bases for V and 5 bases for J; bases not matched to a gene: 7. Germline lookup yields CDR1 SGHTA and CDR2 FQGNSA. The CDR3 loop is CASSSHSTGYGYTF. The CDR3 coding sequence is TGTGCCAGCAGCTCTCATTCGACAGGGTATGGCTACACCTTC.

This chain links TRBV20-1 with TRBJ1-2; 10 bases are a match to TRBD1. With 5 bases clipped from V and 2 bases from J, the junction kept 2 bases outside the gene matches. This CDR3 contains 13 residues. Germline CDR1 and CDR2: DFQATT and SNEGSKA (reference sequence). CDR3 amino acids: CSAGTGVNYGYTF. The DNA for the CDR3 is TGCAGTGCTGGGACAGGGGTAAACTATGGCTACACCTTC.

The V call is TRBV6-5, the J call TRBJ2-3; 11 nucleotides line up with TRBD1. V gave up 5 bases and J gave up 3 bases; unmatched junction bases: 7. The CDR3 length is 16 residues. Germline V gene lookup returns CDR1 MNHEY and CDR2 SVGAGI. CDR3 amino acids: CASSLQGTGGTDTQYF. CDR3 sequence (DNA): TGTGCCAGCAGTCTTCAAGGGACAGGGGGGACAGATACGCAGTATTTT.

This clonotype turned up a few times. The rearrangement links TRBV7-2 to TRBJ2-1; 9 bases are a match to TRBD2. The CDR3 sequence is 15 residues long. The germline V gene encodes CDR1 SGHTA and CDR2 FQGNSA. After removal of 2 bases from V and 8 bases from J, the junction contained 7 bases not matched to a gene. DNA of the CDR3: TGTGCCAGCAGCTTACTCCGCGGGAGGGCTGATGAGCAGTTCTTC. Translating gives CASSLLRGRADEQFF.

The chain links TRBV18 to TRBJ2-2; a possible D gene is TRBD1 (6 bases). CDR3 length: 16 amino acids. V lost 4 bases and J lost 7, with 19 bases in between. The germline V gene encodes CDR1 KGHSH and CDR2 LQKENI. Here the CDR3 DNA reads TGTGCCAGCTCACTCAATGCCGGGACATACGGCGGGGAGCTGTTTTTT. This encodes CASSLNAGTYGGELFF.

V is TRBV4-1 and J is TRBJ2-3; D is unresolved. CDR3 length: 16 residues. CDR1 MGHRA and CDR2 YSYEKL come from the germline V gene. Trimming removed 1 base at V and 1 base at J, with 12 bases between. The CDR3 spells CASSQGRALGTDTQYF. The CDR3 coding sequence is TGCGCCAGCAGCCAAGGAAGGGCGCTTGGCACAGATACGCAGTATTTT.

J is TRBJ2-7 and V is TRBV5-4; 9 nucleotides align to TRBD1. The V segment lost 4 bases and the J segment 1 base; nucleotides outside the gene matches: 6. Germline-derived CDR1 and CDR2 are SGHNT and YYREEE (reference sequence). The length of the CDR3 is 15 residues. CDR3 DNA sequence: TGTGCCAGCAGCCAGGACAGGGGCTTATCCTACGAGCAGTACTTC. Its translation: CASSQDRGLSYEQYF.

This clonotype was found a few times. The J gene is TRBJ1-1, the V gene TRBV29-1; TRBD1 is a possible D gene (5 bases). The V gene lost 3 bases and the J gene lost 6 bases, with 14 bases spanning the gap. The V gene's germline CDR1 is SQVTM and CDR2 ANQGSEA. The CDR3 is 13 residues long. The CDR3 region is CSVERVGGAEAFF. As DNA, the CDR3 is TGCAGCGTTGAGAGGGTGGGGGGGGCTGAAGCTTTCTTT. Full variable domain (outside the CDR3, taken from reference TRBV29-1 and TRBJ1-1): SAVISQKPSRDICQRGTSLTIQCQVDSQVTMMFWYRQQPGQSLTLIATANQGSEATYESGFVIDKFPISRPNLTFSTLTVSNMSPEDSSIYLCSVERVGGAEAFFGQGTRLTVV.

This clonotype was detected only a few times. This sequence joins TRBV7-2 and TRBJ2-2; TRBD1 or TRBD2 may be the D gene (6 bases each). This CDR3 has 15 residues. V dropped 2 bases and J dropped 4 bases, with 11 bases sitting between them. Germline lookup yields CDR1 SGHTA and CDR2 FQGNSA. The CDR3: CASSLKGEVTGELFF. In DNA form, the CDR3 reads TGTGCCAGCAGCTTAAAGGGGGAGGTCACCGGGGAGCTGTTTTTT.

The chain couples TRBV5-1 to TRBJ2-3; tentative D call: TRBD2 (6 bases). Germline lookup yields CDR1 SGHRS and CDR2 YFSETQ. This CDR3 contains 16 residues. The V gene lost 5 bases and the J gene lost 1 base, with 17 bases spanning the gap. CDR3 sequence: CASREGSSLRTDTQYF. As DNA, the CDR3 is TGCGCCAGCAGGGAGGGTTCGAGCCTCCGCACAGATACGCAGTATTTT.

The J gene is TRBJ2-3, the V gene TRBV19; 10 nucleotides align to TRBD1. CDR3 length equals 15 residues. Germline V gene sequence: CDR1 LNHDA, CDR2 SQIVND (reference sequence). V was pared by 5 bases and J by 4 bases, with 6 bases of the junction left unmatched. CDR3 protein: CASSARQGAADTQYF. CDR3 coding DNA: TGTGCCAGTAGTGCCCGACAGGGGGCCGCAGATACGCAGTATTTT.

V usage is TRBV5-1 and J usage is TRBJ2-1; tentative D call: TRBD2 (5 bases). Per germline, CDR1 SGHRS and CDR2 YFSETQ. The V end was cut by 0 bases, the J end by 9 bases, with 16 bases between. The CDR3 runs 15 residues. The CDR3 DNA reads as TGCGCCAGCAGCTTGGGTGACTATACGACCGCTGAGCAGTTCTTC. Translation: CASSLGDYTTAEQFF.

On this clonotype: A much larger clone differs from this one at a single base, so this may be a read error. The chain combines TRBV7-2 with TRBJ2-3; 7 nucleotides align to TRBD2. Germline loops: CDR1 SGHTA, CDR2 FQGNSA. Trimming at V came to 5 bases and at J to 5 bases, leaving 13 bases not matched to a gene. This CDR3 contains 16 residues. CDR3 residues: CASSIGPGGAGDTQYF. The CDR3 bases are TGTGCCAGCAGCATCGGACCGGGAGGAGCTGGAGATACGCAGTATTTT.

This clonotype has a count of ten or more. The junction differs from germline at one of its ends, possibly a read error. This chain connects TRBV11-2 to TRBJ1-1; the D is unclear. Germline CDR1 is SGHAT and CDR2 is FQNNGV. The CDR3 has 13 residues. CDR3 sequence: CASSLVKNTEAFF. The CDR3 DNA reads as TGCGCCAGCAGCTTGGTCAAGAACACTGAAGCTTTCTTT.

The rearrangement joins TRBV19 to TRBJ1-1, with 7 bases aligning to TRBD1. Germline CDR1 LNHDA, CDR2 SQIVND (reference sequence). With V trimmed by 4 bases and J by 4 bases, 9 bases remained unmatched. CDR3 length: 15 residues. The CDR3 protein is CASSKRQGVSTEAFF. The DNA for the CDR3 is TGTGCCAGTAGTAAACGTCAGGGGGTGAGCACTGAAGCTTTCTTT.

The V call is TRBV27, the J call TRBJ2-7; D is undetermined. Germline loops: CDR1 MNHEY, CDR2 SMNVEV (reference sequence). The CDR3 runs 13 residues. V was pared by 6 bases and J by 2 bases, with 11 bases between. This CDR3 is CASRRLSTYEQYF. The CDR3 DNA reads TGTGCCAGCAGGCGACTGTCAACCTACGAGCAGTACTTC.

This clonotype was picked up a small number of times. This chain joins TRBV7-9 and TRBJ2-2, with TRBD2 matching 11 bases. V shed 3 bases and J 7 bases; nucleotides not matched to a gene: 4. The germline CDR1 and CDR2 sequences are SEHNR and FQNEAQ (reference sequence). The CDR3 is made up of 15 amino acids. This CDR3 is CASSLPGLAVGELFF. CDR3 DNA: TGTGCCAGCAGCTTGCCGGGACTAGCGGTCGGGGAGCTGTTTTTT. The variable domain in full, completed from reference TRBV7-9 and TRBJ2-2, reads DTGVSQNPRHKITKRGQNVTFRCDPISEHNRLYWYRQTLGQGPEFLTYFQNEAQLEKSRLLSDRFSAERPKGSFSTLEIQRTEQGDSAMYLCASSLPGLAVGELFFGEGSRLTVL.

The V gene is TRBV20-1, the J gene TRBJ1-4; D gene uncertain. Germline CDR1 DFQATT, CDR2 SNEGSKA (reference sequence). Trimming took off 3 bases at V and 3 bases at J, with 14 bases between the two ends. The CDR3 is 15 residues long. The CDR3 nucleotides read TGCAGTGCTAGGAGGGCGGCATCGGCTAATGAAAAACTGTTTTTT. Encoded protein: CSARRAASANEKLFF.

Notes on this clonotype: Relative to the germline gene, one junction end is altered; a read error may explain this. The chain carries TRBV4-1 and TRBJ2-2; possible D gene TRBD1, 6 bases. Germline values: CDR1 MGHRA, CDR2 YSYEKL. This CDR3 is 16 amino acids long. DNA of the CDR3: TGTGCCAGCAGCCAAGACATACAGGGAGCCACCGGGGAGCTGTTTTTT. Protein: CASSQDIQGATGELFF.

V and J are TRBV9 and TRBJ1-3, with a tentative D call TRBD1 (5 bases). The germline gives CDR1 SGDLS, CDR2 YYNGEE. Between the trimmed V and J ends, which lost 0 bases and 4 bases, there was a span of 17 bases. The CDR3 length is 17 residues. DNA for the CDR3: TGTGCCAGCAGCGTAGAAGTGTGGGGGAAGGACGGAAACACCATATATTTT. It yields the protein CASSVEVWGKDGNTIYF.

The J gene is TRBJ2-2, the V gene TRBV7-2, with D perhaps being TRBD1 or TRBD2 (5 bases each). V was clipped by 11 bases and J by 7 bases, with 17 bases between them. This CDR3 spans 13 amino acids. Germline V CDR1 and CDR2: SGHTA, FQGNSA. The CDR3 reads CACRDVPGGELFF. CDR3 nucleotide sequence: TGTGCCTGCCGGGACGTCCCCGGCGGGGAGCTGTTTTTT. Using reference TRBV7-2 and TRBJ2-2 for the parts outside the CDR3, the full variable domain is GAGVSQSPSNKVTEKGKDVELRCDPISGHTALYWYRQSLGQGLEFLIYFQGNSAPDKSGLPSDRFSAERTGGSVSTLTIQRTQQEDSAVYLCACRDVPGGELFFGEGSRLTVL.

This clonotype occurred a few times. V and J are TRBV2 and TRBJ1-1; D is ambiguous. Trimming stripped 4 bases from V and 0 bases from J, with 6 bases between. Germline CDR1 SNHLY, CDR2 FYNNEI. CDR3 size: 13 residues. DNA for the CDR3: TGTGCCAGCAGTGTAAACATGAACACTGAAGCTTTCTTT. Translation: CASSVNMNTEAFF.